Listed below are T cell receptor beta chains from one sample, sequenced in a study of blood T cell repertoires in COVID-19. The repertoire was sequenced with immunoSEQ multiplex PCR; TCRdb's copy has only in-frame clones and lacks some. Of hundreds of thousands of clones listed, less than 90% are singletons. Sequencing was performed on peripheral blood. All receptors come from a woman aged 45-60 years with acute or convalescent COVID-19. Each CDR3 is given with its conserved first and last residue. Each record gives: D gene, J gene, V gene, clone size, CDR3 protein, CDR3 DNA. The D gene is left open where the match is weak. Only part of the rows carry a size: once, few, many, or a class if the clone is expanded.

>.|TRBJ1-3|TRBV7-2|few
CASSLGGHSGNTIYF
TGTGCCAGCAGCTTAGGGGGACACTCTGGAAACACCATATATTTT
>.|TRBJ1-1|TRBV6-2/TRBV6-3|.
CASSYSTVSTEAFF
TGTGCCAGCAGTTACTCGACAGTCAGTACTGAAGCTTTCTTT
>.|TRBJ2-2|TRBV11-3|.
CASSLQNTGELFF
TGTGCCAGCAGCTTACAGAACACCGGGGAGCTGTTTTTT
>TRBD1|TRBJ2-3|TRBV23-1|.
CAAGRGRGPDTQYF
TGCGCCGCTGGCCGCGGCAGGGGGCCAGATACGCAGTATTTT
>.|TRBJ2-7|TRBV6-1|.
CASSEIPGSYEQYF
TGTGCCAGCAGTGAAATCCCCGGCTCCTACGAGCAGTACTTC
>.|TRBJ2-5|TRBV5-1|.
CASSPGSLGTQETQYF
TGCGCCAGCAGCCCGGGGTCGCTCGGGACTCAAGAGACCCAGTACTTC
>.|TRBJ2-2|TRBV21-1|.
CASSKITPAGHLYTGELFF
TGTGCCAGCAGCAAAATCACGCCGGCGGGTCACCTCTACACCGGGGAGCTGTTTTTT
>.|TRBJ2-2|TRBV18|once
CASSPQDRGGELFF
TGTGCCAGCTCACCACAGGACCGGGGCGGGGAGCTGTTTTTT
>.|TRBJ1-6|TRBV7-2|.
CASSLGTRRALHF
TGTGCCAGCAGCCTAGGAACCCGGAGAGCCCTCCACTTT
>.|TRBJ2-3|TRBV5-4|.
CASSLDRTDTQYF
TGTGCCAGCAGCCTGGACAGAACAGATACGCAGTATTTT
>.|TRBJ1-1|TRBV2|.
CASSMTVNTEAFF
TGTGCCAGCAGTATGACAGTGAACACTGAAGCTTTCTTT
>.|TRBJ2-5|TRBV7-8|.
CASSQPYQETQYF
TGTGCCAGCAGCCAGCCATACCAAGAGACCCAGTACTTC
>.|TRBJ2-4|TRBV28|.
CASSLPDKGIQYF
TGTGCCAGCAGTTTGCCGGACAAAGGTATTCAGTACTTC
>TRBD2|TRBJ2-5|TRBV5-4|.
CASSAGTSGHQETQYF
TGTGCCAGCAGCGCCGGGACTAGCGGTCACCAAGAGACCCAGTACTTC
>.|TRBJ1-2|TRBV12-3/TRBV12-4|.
CASGPRLAGYTF
TGTGCCAGCGGCCCCAGACTGGCAGGCTACACCTTC
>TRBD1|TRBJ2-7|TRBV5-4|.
CASSSPIGQGGGDKQYF
TGTGCCAGCAGCTCCCCAATCGGACAGGGAGGAGGAGATAAGCAGTACTTC
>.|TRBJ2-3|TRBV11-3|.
CASSSTSDTQYF
TGTGCCAGCAGCTCTACCTCAGATACGCAGTATTTT
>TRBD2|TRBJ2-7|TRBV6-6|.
CASSTSDYEQYF
TGTGCCAGCAGTACTAGCGACTACGAGCAGTACTTC
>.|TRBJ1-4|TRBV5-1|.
CASSSREASNEKLFF
TGCGCCAGCAGCTCTAGGGAGGCCTCAAATGAAAAACTGTTTTTT
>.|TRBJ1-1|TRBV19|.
CASSAGVRLHTEAFF
TGTGCCAGTAGTGCAGGGGTGCGGTTGCACACTGAAGCTTTCTTT
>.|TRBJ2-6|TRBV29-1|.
CSAWAGPGPGANVLTF
TGCAGCGCCTGGGCGGGCCCGGGCCCCGGGGCCAACGTCCTGACTTTC
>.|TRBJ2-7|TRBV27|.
CASSLTGQFYEQYF
TGTGCCAGCAGTTTGACCGGACAGTTCTACGAGCAGTACTTC
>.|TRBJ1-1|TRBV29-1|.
CSGRYPNTEAFF
TGCAGCGGCCGCTATCCGAACACTGAAGCTTTCTTT
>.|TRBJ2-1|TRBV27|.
CASSLNGYSYNEQFF
TGTGCCAGCAGTTTAAACGGTTACTCCTACAATGAGCAGTTCTTC
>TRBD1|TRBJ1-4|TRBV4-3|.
CASSPHWTGGFATNEKLFF
TGCGCCAGCAGCCCTCACTGGACAGGGGGCTTCGCAACTAATGAAAAACTGTTTTTT
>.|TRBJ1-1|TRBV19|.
CASSQRTNTEAFF
TGTGCCAGTAGCCAAAGGACAAACACTGAAGCTTTCTTT
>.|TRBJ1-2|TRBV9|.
CASSVDSANYGYTF
TGTGCCAGCAGCGTAGATTCAGCGAACTATGGCTACACCTTC
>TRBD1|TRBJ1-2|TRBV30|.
CAWSLTGGAGYTF
TGTGCCTGGAGCCTCACAGGGGGCGCGGGCTACACCTTC
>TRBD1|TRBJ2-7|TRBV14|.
CASSQDSGGVGQGKYF
TGTGCCAGCAGCCAAGATTCTGGAGGGGTCGGACAGGGAAAGTACTTC